Below are 15 T cell receptor beta chains sequenced from a single sample in a study of blood T cell repertoires in COVID-19. Libraries were prepared by immunoSEQ multiplex PCR; TCRdb keeps only in-frame clonotypes and omits some of them. The sample yields about 73,000 clones, around 83% seen once. The sample consisted of peripheral blood. The receptors were gathered from a man aged 50 to 59 with active COVID-19.

The chain recombines TRBV6-2 or TRBV6-3 with TRBJ2-7; possibly TRBD1 for D (6 bases). The CDR3 totals 12 residues. V dropped 2 bases and J dropped 5 bases, with 7 bases sitting between them. The V gene's germline CDR1 is MNHEY and CDR2 SVGEGT. The CDR3 DNA reads TGTGCCAGCAGTTACGAGGGGGACGAGCAGTACTTC. As protein: CASSYEGDEQYF.

The chain links TRBV7-7 to TRBJ2-2; a weak D match, TRBD1 (5 bases). The CDR3 totals 14 residues. Germline V gene lookup returns CDR1 SSHAT and CDR2 FNYEAQ (reference sequence). Trimming shortened V by 5 bases and J by 1 base, and 8 bases separated the two germline ends. The DNA for the CDR3 is TGTGCCAGCAGCCGAGGACAGAACACCGGGGAGCTGTTTTTT. Encoded protein: CASSRGQNTGELFF.

V is TRBV6-6 and J is TRBJ2-5, with 8 bases that match TRBD2. The ends lost 5 bases at V and 1 base at J; junction bases unmatched: 9. Germline CDR1 reads MNHNY; CDR2 reads SVGAGI (reference sequence). CDR3 length: 16 residues. The CDR3 sequence is CASSRLGGGFQETQYF. The CDR3, as DNA: TGTGCCAGCAGTCGACTTGGCGGGGGGTTCCAAGAGACCCAGTACTTC.

The rearrangement joins TRBV9 to TRBJ2-2; D possibly corresponds to TRBD1 (6 bases). Trimming took 4 bases from V and 4 from J, leaving 17 bases between them. From germline, CDR1 is SGDLS and CDR2 YYNGEE. The CDR3 length is 16 residues. The CDR3 region is CASSLTGTPSTGELFF. The CDR3 DNA reads as TGTGCCAGCAGCTTAACCGGGACACCGAGCACCGGGGAGCTGTTTTTT.

The chain recombines TRBV12-3 or TRBV12-4 with TRBJ1-1, with 7 bases that match TRBD1. The CDR3 runs 13 residues. With V trimmed by 4 bases and J by 7 bases, 6 bases remained unmatched. CDR3 nucleotides: TGTGCCAGCAGTTCGCCCTGGACAGGTGAAGCTTTCTTT. This gives the protein CASSSPWTGEAFF.

The rearrangement links TRBV9 to TRBJ2-3, with 15 bases identical to TRBD2. V shed 2 bases, J shed 6 bases, and the junction held 4 bases outside the gene matches. Germline CDR1 SGDLS, CDR2 YYNGEE. The CDR3 spans 16 residues. DNA of the CDR3: TGTGCCAGCAGCGTTGGGACTAGCGGGAGGTGGGATACGCAGTATTTT. Translating gives CASSVGTSGRWDTQYF.

The V and J genes are TRBV11-2 and TRBJ1-6, with D possibly being TRBD1 (5 bases). The CDR3 totals 15 residues. V was clipped by 7 bases and J by 8 bases, with 18 bases between them. Per germline, CDR1 SGHAT and CDR2 FQNNGV. The CDR3 loop reads CASTRVGGSHSPLHF. The CDR3 nucleotides are TGTGCCAGCACCAGGGTCGGGGGGAGTCATTCACCCCTCCACTTT.

The genes are TRBV5-1 and TRBJ2-7; weak D call: TRBD2 (5 bases). The V end lost 0 bases, the J end lost 4 bases, and 8 bases lay between the germline ends. The length of the CDR3 is 13 residues. Germline assignment: CDR1 SGHRS and CDR2 YFSETQ. Here the CDR3 reads CASSLGSGYEQYF. CDR3 nucleotide sequence: TGCGCCAGCAGCTTGGGATCGGGGTACGAGCAGTACTTC.

This chain connects TRBV7-6 to TRBJ1-2; 9 bases fit TRBD1. CDR1 and CDR2 (germline): SGHVS, FNYEAQ. This CDR3 is built from 16 residues. The V gene end was trimmed by 5 bases and the J gene end by 6 bases; junction bases not matched to a gene: 13. CDR3 protein: CASSKDRGALSHGYTF. CDR3 DNA: TGTGCCAGCAGCAAGGACAGGGGCGCCCTTTCGCATGGCTACACCTTC.

V gene TRBV13 combines with J gene TRBJ1-5; D uncertain. Germline V gives CDR1 PRHDT, CDR2 FYEKMQ (reference sequence). The length of the CDR3 is 12 residues. The germline V and J ends were trimmed by 4 bases and 6 bases, with 7 bases remaining between them. The CDR3 here is CASSSGSQPQHF. The DNA of the CDR3 is TGTGCCAGCAGCTCCGGTAGTCAGCCCCAGCATTTT.

This clone was seen only a few times. The chain employs TRBV10-3 and TRBJ1-2, with TRBD1 matching over 7 bases. The junction had 6 bases not matched to a gene; V was cut back by 5 bases and J by 6 bases. The CDR3 covers 13 residues. CDR1 ENHRY and CDR2 SYGVKD come from the germline V gene. The CDR3 sequence: CAISTTGSDGYTF. CDR3 in DNA: TGTGCCATCAGTACGACAGGGAGTGATGGCTACACCTTC.

The CDR3 DNA is TGTGCCAGCAGCTCCCAGGGCTCGACGGCTACAGATACGCAGTATTTT. It codes for CASSSQGSTATDTQYF. This chain uses TRBV7-6 with TRBJ2-3; TRBD1 is a possible D gene (5 bases). Trimming pared 4 bases from V and 3 bases from J, leaving 17 bases between. Germline CDR1 reads SGHVS; CDR2 reads FNYEAQ. The CDR3 extends over 16 amino acids.

J is TRBJ1-1 and V is TRBV30; D gene uncertain. V lost 3 bases and J 10 bases, leaving 6 bases between the germline ends. This CDR3 has 9 residues. Germline loops: CDR1 GTSNPN, CDR2 SVGIG (reference sequence). In DNA, the CDR3 is TGTGCCTGGAGCCGGGTAGCTTTCTTT. It specifies CAWSRVAFF.

The chain carries TRBV19 and TRBJ2-3; D might be TRBD2 (5 bases). The CDR3 runs 15 residues. Deletions cut 3 bases from V and 2 bases from J, with 12 bases between. Germline V CDR1 and CDR2: LNHDA, SQIVND (reference sequence). CDR3 coding DNA: TGTGCCAGTAGTATTGAGCGGCCACACACAGATACGCAGTATTTT. Its protein is CASSIERPHTDTQYF. The full variable domain, rest sourced from reference TRBV19 and TRBJ2-3, is DGGITQSPKYLFRKEGQNVTLSCEQNLNHDAMYWYRQDPGQGLRLIYYSQIVNDFQKGDIAEGYSVSREKKESFPLTVTSAQKNPTAFYLCASSIERPHTDTQYFGPGTRLTVL.

This clone is a singleton in its sample. The rearrangement uses TRBV4-2 and TRBJ2-3; 12 bases match TRBD2. The germline gives CDR1 LGHNA, CDR2 YNFKEQ. With 4 bases clipped from V and 2 bases from J, the junction kept 10 bases outside the gene matches. The CDR3 has 18 residues. CDR3 amino acids: CASSPHTSGGFHTDTQYF. The CDR3 DNA sequence: TGTGCCAGCAGCCCCCACACTAGCGGGGGGTTCCACACAGATACGCAGTATTTT.